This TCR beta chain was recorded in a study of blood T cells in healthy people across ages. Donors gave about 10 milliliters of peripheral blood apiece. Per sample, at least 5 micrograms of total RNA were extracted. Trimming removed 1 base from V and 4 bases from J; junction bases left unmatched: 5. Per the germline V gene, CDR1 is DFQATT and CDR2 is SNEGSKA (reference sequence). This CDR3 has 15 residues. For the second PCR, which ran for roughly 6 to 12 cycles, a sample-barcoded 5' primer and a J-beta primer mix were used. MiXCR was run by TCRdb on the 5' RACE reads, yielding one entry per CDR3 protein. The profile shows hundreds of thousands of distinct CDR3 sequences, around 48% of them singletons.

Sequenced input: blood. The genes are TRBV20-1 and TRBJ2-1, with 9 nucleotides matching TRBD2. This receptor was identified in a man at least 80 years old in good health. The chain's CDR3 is CSARVPTSGYNEQFF. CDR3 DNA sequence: TGCAGTGCTAGAGTCCCGACTAGCGGTTACAATGAGCAGTTCTTC.